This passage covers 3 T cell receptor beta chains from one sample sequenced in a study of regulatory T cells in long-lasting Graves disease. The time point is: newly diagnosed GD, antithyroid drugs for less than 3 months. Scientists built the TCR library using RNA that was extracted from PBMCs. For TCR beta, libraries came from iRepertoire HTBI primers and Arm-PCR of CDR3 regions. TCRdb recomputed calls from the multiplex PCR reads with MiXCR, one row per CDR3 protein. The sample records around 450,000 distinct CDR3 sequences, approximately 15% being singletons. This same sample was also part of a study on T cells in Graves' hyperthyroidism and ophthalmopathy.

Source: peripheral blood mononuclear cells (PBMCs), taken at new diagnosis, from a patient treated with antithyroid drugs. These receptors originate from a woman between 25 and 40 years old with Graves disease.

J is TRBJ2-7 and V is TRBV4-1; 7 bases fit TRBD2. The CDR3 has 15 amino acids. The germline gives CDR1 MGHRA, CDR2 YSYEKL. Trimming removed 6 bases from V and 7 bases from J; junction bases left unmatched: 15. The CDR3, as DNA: TGCGCCAGCAGGCCTTGGAGCGGGGTCGGGAATGAGCAGTACTTC. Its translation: CASRPWSGVGNEQYF.

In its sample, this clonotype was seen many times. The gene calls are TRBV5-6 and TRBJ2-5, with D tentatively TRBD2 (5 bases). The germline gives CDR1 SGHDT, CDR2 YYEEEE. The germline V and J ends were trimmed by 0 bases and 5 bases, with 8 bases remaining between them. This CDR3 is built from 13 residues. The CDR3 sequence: CASSLERRETQYF. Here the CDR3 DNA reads TGTGCCAGCAGCTTGGAGCGGAGGGAGACCCAGTACTTC. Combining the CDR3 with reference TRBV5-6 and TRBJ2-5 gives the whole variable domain DAGVTQSPTHLIKTRGQQVTLRCSPKSGHDTVSWYQQALGQGPQFIFQYYEEEERQRGNFPDRFSGHQFPNYSSELNVNALLLGDSALYLCASSLERRETQYFGPGTRLLVL.

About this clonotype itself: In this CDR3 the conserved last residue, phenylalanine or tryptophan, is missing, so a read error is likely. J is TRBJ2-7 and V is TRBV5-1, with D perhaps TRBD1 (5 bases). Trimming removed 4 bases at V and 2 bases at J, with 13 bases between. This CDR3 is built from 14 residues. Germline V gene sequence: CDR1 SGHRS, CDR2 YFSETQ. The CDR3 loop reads CASSPASRAYEQYS. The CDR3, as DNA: TGCGCCAGCAGCCCCGCCAGCAGGGCCTACGAGCAGTACTCC.